This TCR beta chain stems from a study of blood T cell repertoires in COVID-19. About the study: Sites across the United States, Italy and Spain contributed samples from acute and convalescent COVID-19. PBMCs, B-cell-depleted T cells, or T cells provided the cDNA or gDNA that made up the material.

Authors' methods: Estimation of nucleated cell counts was performed using reference gene primer amplification. Some clones are missing from TCRdb's copy, which holds only in-frame ones; the method was immunoSEQ multiplex PCR. From that table come the V and J calls and clone size; the DNA was used to work out D and trimming. The sample lists around 200,000 clones, 60% to 85% occurring once. V dropped 4 bases and J dropped 7 bases, with 8 bases sitting between them. Germline lookup yields CDR1 MNHEY and CDR2 SMNVEV (reference sequence). This CDR3 contains 13 residues. What was sequenced was peripheral blood. This chain connects TRBV27 to TRBJ1-6; D gene unclear. This sequence originates from a woman aged 65 to 85 with acute or convalescent COVID-19. Here the CDR3 DNA reads TGTGCCAGCAGTTCCGTGAGGAATTCACCCCTCCACTTT. Its translation: CASSSVRNSPLHF.